This TCR beta chain was obtained from a study of blood T cell repertoires in COVID-19. Study-level information: The United States, Italy and Spain supplied acute and convalescent COVID-19 samples. From T cells, B-cell-depleted T cells, or PBMCs came the material, which was cDNA or gDNA.

Per the germline V gene, CDR1 is SNHLY and CDR2 is FYNNEI. Losses at the gene ends were 8 bases for V and 5 bases for J; bases not matched to a gene: 5. This CDR3 has 13 residues. Clones were read by immunoSEQ multiplex PCR, and TCRdb kept only the in-frame ones, dropping some. Of approximately 94,000 clones listed, 70% to 90% are singletons. The TCR originated in a human donor in a cohort sampled during active COVID-19. Sequenced input: peripheral blood. V gene TRBV2 combines with J gene TRBJ1-5; 8 nucleotides line up with TRBD1. The CDR3 is CASLGQGHQPQHF. CDR3 nucleotide sequence: TGTGCCAGCCTCGGACAGGGCCATCAGCCCCAGCATTTT. Full variable domain (remainder filled in from reference TRBV2 and TRBJ1-5): EPEVTQTPSHQVTQMGQEVILRCVPISNHLYFYWYRQILGQKVEFLVSFYNNEISEKSEIFDDQFSVERPDGSNFTLKIRSTKLEDSAMYFCASLGQGHQPQHFGDGTRLSIL.